Below, 6 T cell receptor beta chains from the same sample are listed, as sequenced in a study of vaccination and CD4 T cells after COVID-19. Sequencing of cultured CD4+ T cell DNA used the Oncomine TCR Beta short-read assay. Each CDR3 protein is one row after TCRdb ran MiXCR on the PCR reads. The sample lists roughly 1,500 distinct CDR3 sequences, 9.5% to 12% occurring once. These receptors have no identified antigens. Treatment denoted: approximately nine-day PBMC culture with coronavirus spike peptide pools or control peptides (ViraFEST assay). Collection of the unexposed donor's CD4+ T cells took place before the COVID-19 pandemic (2011-2018). Sequencing was performed on CD4+ T cells from blood, cultured in vitro. The source of these receptors is a human donor in good health.

This clonotype qualifies as medium-sized. This chain connects TRBV7-2 to TRBJ1-4; D is perhaps TRBD1 (5 bases). Deletions cut 1 base from V and 8 bases from J, with 8 bases between. There are 13 residues in the CDR3. Germline CDR1 is SGHTA and CDR2 is FQGNSA. CDR3 nucleotide sequence: TGTGCCAGCAGCTTAGACAACAGGGAAAAACTGTTTTTT. Translation gives CASSLDNREKLFF.

By sample share, this clonotype is medium-sized. V and J are TRBV27 and TRBJ2-7; tentatively, D is TRBD2 (5 bases). The CDR3 length is 13 residues. V was pared by 6 bases and J by 7 bases, with 16 bases between. Per germline, CDR1 MNHEY and CDR2 SMNVEV (reference sequence). CDR3 sequence (DNA): TGTGCCAGCAGCGTCCCTTTTTCGGGGGAGCAGTACTTC. This translates into CASSVPFSGEQYF.

This clonotype has a handful of counts. The chain links TRBV6-2 or TRBV6-3 to TRBJ2-5, with TRBD1 identical over 7 bases. CDR1 MNHEY and CDR2 SVGEGT come from the germline V gene. Trimming removed 5 bases from V and 5 bases from J; junction bases left unmatched: 8. The CDR3 runs 14 residues. Here the CDR3 DNA reads TGTGCCAGCAGTACAGGGGCATGGGGGGAGACCCAGTACTTC. Protein: CASSTGAWGETQYF.

This clonotype is deemed medium-sized. The V gene is TRBV7-3, the J gene TRBJ2-5, with 10 bases identical to TRBD2. Trimming removed 4 bases from V and 5 bases from J; junction bases left unmatched: 7. From germline, CDR1 is SGHTA and CDR2 FQGTGA. This CDR3 is built from 15 residues. As DNA, the CDR3 is TGTGCCAGCAGCTCACAGCGGGGGGGAGTGGAGACCCAGTACTTC. It translates to CASSSQRGGVETQYF.

This clonotype was recorded a few times. V gene TRBV12-3 or TRBV12-4 combines with J gene TRBJ2-2; D unresolved. The V end lost 6 bases, the J end lost 0 bases, and 11 bases lay between the germline ends. The CDR3 is 15 residues long. The DNA of the CDR3 is TGTGCCAGCAGACCCGGTACGGCGAACACCGGGGAGCTGTTTTTT. It yields the protein CASRPGTANTGELFF.

In its sample, this clonotype ranks as medium-sized. V gene TRBV18 combines with J gene TRBJ1-6; perhaps TRBD1 as D (5 bases). The CDR3 has 14 residues. The V gene's germline CDR1 is KGHSH and CDR2 LQKENI. The V end lost 2 bases, the J end lost 6 bases, and 8 bases lay between the germline ends. As DNA, the CDR3 is TGTGCCAGCTCACCAGAGGGGCTTAATTCACCCCTCCACTTT. It translates to CASSPEGLNSPLHF. Full variable domain (outside the CDR3, taken from reference TRBV18 and TRBJ1-6): NAGVMQNPRHLVRRRGQEARLRCSPMKGHSHVYWYRQLPEEGLKFMVYLQKENIIDESGMPKERFSAEFPKEGPSILRIQQVVRGDSAAYFCASSPEGLNSPLHFGNGTRLTVT.